The clone carrying this T cell receptor beta chain was detected only a few times. In the original processing: Cell counts per sample came from amplifying reference gene primers. The repertoire was sequenced with immunoSEQ multiplex PCR; TCRdb's copy has only in-frame clones and lacks some. For V, J and clone size, that table is used; D and trimming come from the DNA. There are roughly 65,000 clones in the sample; about 89% occur only once, and around 13% lies in the top ten. This CDR3 has 14 residues. Germline CDR1 reads LGHDT; CDR2 reads YNNKEL (reference sequence). With 4 bases removed from V and 0 bases from J, the gap between germline ends came to 6 bases. The data originate from a study of blood T cell repertoires in COVID-19. Study summary: COVID-19 samples collected from the United States, Italy and Spain covered acute and convalescent phases. The analysed material was cDNA or gDNA that came from T cells, B-cell-depleted T cells, or PBMCs.

Sequenced material: peripheral blood. The source is a woman between 55 and 75 years old with acute or convalescent COVID-19. The rearrangement links TRBV3-1 (or the pseudogene TRBV3-2) to TRBJ2-2; D call uncertain. The CDR3 protein is CASSPTANTGELFF. CDR3 sequence (DNA): TGTGCCAGCAGCCCTACAGCGAACACCGGGGAGCTGTTTTTT.